This T cell receptor beta chain was observed in a study of Graves' ophthalmopathy and Graves' hyperthyroidism. Regarding the study as a whole: Progression of ophthalmopathy was predicted by the model with 70% to 71% sensitivity and approximately 72% specificity.

CDR3 length: 14 amino acids. V gave up 6 bases and J gave up 8 bases, with 17 bases separating them. PBMCs were isolated by Ficoll-Paque density gradient centrifugation, using approximately 10 ml of fresh peripheral blood as the starting material. This clonotype was observed many times. Its antigen is unidentified. For repertoire sequencing, the TCR beta CDR3 regions were amplified from RNA transcripts. After a first-round RT-PCR with HTBI primers, a second-round multiplex PCR was run. TCRdb re-called the multiplex PCR reads with MiXCR, one entry per CDR3 protein. The profile shows 300,000 to 450,000 distinct CDR3 sequences, about 15% of them singletons.

This chain links TRBV12-3 or TRBV12-4 with TRBJ1-5; TRBD1 might be the D (5 bases). The TCR originated in an adult woman with stable Graves' hyperthyroidism. Sequencing was done on a sample of peripheral blood. This chain's CDR3 is CASSTAPEGEPQHF. CDR3 in DNA: TGTGCCAGCAGCACCGCCCCCGAAGGGGAGCCCCAGCATTTT.